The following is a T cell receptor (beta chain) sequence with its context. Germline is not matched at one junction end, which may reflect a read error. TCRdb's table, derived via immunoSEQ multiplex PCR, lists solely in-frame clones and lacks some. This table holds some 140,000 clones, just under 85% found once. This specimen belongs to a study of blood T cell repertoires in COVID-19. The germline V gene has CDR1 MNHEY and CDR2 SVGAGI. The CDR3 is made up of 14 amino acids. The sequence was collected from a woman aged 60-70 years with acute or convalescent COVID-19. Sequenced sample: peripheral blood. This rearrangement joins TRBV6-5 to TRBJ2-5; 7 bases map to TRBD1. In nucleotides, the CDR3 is TGTGCCAGCATTTACCGGGACAGTGCTGAGACCCAGTACTTC. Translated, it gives CASIYRDSAETQYF.